A selection of T cell receptor beta chains follows, all from one sample in a study of technical replicates of blood from several donors. Method: immunoSEQ multiplex PCR; TCRdb's copy keeps in-frame clones and lacks some. The sample has about 74,000 clones, roughly 94% seen once; the top ten hold 0.2% to 0.3%. The sequencing sample was made of T cells isolated from PBMCs. These TCRs come from a human donor in good health. CDR3s include the opening cysteine and the closing phenylalanine or tryptophan. The D gene is left open where the match is weak. A clone size is listed for some rows: how often the clone was seen (once, few, many), or a class if it is expanded.

NA | NA | TRBJ2-3 | TRBV5-3 | TGTGCCAGAAGCCCGGGGGCAGATACGCAGTATTTT | CARSPGADTQYF
TRBD1 | NA | TRBJ2-5 | TRBV6-6 | TGTGCCAGCAGTGGTTGGACAGGGGGTCAAGAGACCCAGTACTTC | CASSGWTGGQETQYF
NA | NA | TRBJ1-5 | TRBV10-3 | TGTGCCATCAGTGAGGAATTTGGGGGGGATAGCAATCAGCCCCAGCATTTT | CAISEEFGGDSNQPQHF
TRBD2 | few | TRBJ2-2 | TRBV5-4 | TGTGCCAGCAGCTCGGGCGGGGGAGAGAACACCGGGGAGCTGTTTTTT | CASSSGGGENTGELFF
NA | NA | TRBJ2-5 | TRBV11-2 | TGTGCCAGCAGCCCAACGGGGGACCCCCGGGAGACCCAGTACTTC | CASSPTGDPRETQYF
NA | NA | TRBJ1-5 | TRBV5-1 | TGCGCCAGCAGTTCGACAGGATCAAGCAATCAGCCCCAGCATTTT | CASSSTGSSNQPQHF
TRBD1 | NA | TRBJ1-2 | TRBV5-1 | TGCGCCAGCAGGCCAGGACAGGGGGCCTATGGCTACACCTTC | CASRPGQGAYGYTF
TRBD1 | NA | TRBJ2-1 | TRBV25-1 | TGTGCCAGCAGTGAATCCGGGACAGCATACAATGAGCAGTTCTTC | CASSESGTAYNEQFF
TRBD1 | NA | TRBJ2-7 | TRBV9 | TGTGCCAGCAGCGTAGGGACAGGTACCTACGAGCAGTACTTC | CASSVGTGTYEQYF
NA | NA | TRBJ1-1 | TRBV6-5 | TGTGCCAGCAGTTACTCTTCGGGTCAAGCTTTCTTT | CASSYSSGQAFF
NA | NA | TRBJ2-1 | TRBV28 | TGTGCCAGCAGTTTGCGTGAGACCTACAATGAGCAGTTCTTC | CASSLRETYNEQFF
TRBD2 | NA | TRBJ2-7 | TRBV4-1 | TGCGCCAGCAGCCAAGCAATAGCGGGAGGGAGGGAGCAGTACTTC | CASSQAIAGGREQYF
NA | NA | TRBJ1-1 | TRBV21-1 | TGTGCCAGCAGCAGAAGCGGATGGAGGACAGCGAACACTGAAGCTTTCTTT | CASSRSGWRTANTEAFF
NA | NA | TRBJ2-2 | TRBV6-5 | TGTGCCAGCAGTCGCCTTAGAGACACCGGGGAGCTGTTTTTT | CASSRLRDTGELFF
TRBD2 | NA | TRBJ2-3 | TRBV7-9 | TGTGCCAGCAGCCCAACTAGCGGGAGGAAGTATTTT | CASSPTSGRKYF
TRBD1 | once | TRBJ2-7 | TRBV7-9 | TGTGCCAGCAGCTTTGTACAGGGGGCATCCTACGAGCAGTACTTC | CASSFVQGASYEQYF
TRBD1 | NA | TRBJ2-2 | TRBV27 | TGTGCCAGCAGTTTAACCGGGACAGGGGTCACCGGGGAGCTGTTTTTT | CASSLTGTGVTGELFF
TRBD1 | NA | TRBJ1-2 | TRBV29-1 | TGCAGCGTTGAACAAGGGGCGGACAGGGGGCGGGTAGTCTATGGCTACACCTTC | CSVEQGADRGRVVYGYTF
TRBD2 | NA | TRBJ2-1 | TRBV19 | TGTGCCAGTACCAACCCGGCTAGCGGAGGACCCTCCTACAATGAGCAGTTCTTC | CASTNPASGGPSYNEQFF
TRBD1 | NA | TRBJ2-2 | TRBV2 | TGTGCCAGCAGATCAGGGGGCGGAGGAACCGGGGAGCTGTTTTTT | CASRSGGGGTGELFF
TRBD2 | NA | TRBJ2-7 | TRBV28 | TGTGCCAGCAGTATACCGGGACTAGCTTTCGAGCAGTACTTC | CASSIPGLAFEQYF
NA | few | TRBJ1-2 | TRBV2 | TGTGCCAGCAGTACGGGGTTCAACTATGGCTACACCTTC | CASSTGFNYGYTF
NA | NA | TRBJ2-5 | TRBV5-1 | TGCGCCAGCAGCTTTTTACCAGGGGAAGAGACCCAGTACTTC | CASSFLPGEETQYF
NA | NA | TRBJ1-3 | TRBV5-5 | TGTGCCAGCAGCTTGAAGGACAGAGGAAACACCATATATTTT | CASSLKDRGNTIYF
TRBD2 | NA | TRBJ2-1 | TRBV11-1 | TGTGCCAGCAGCTTCCCCGGGACTAGCGTAAATGAGCAGTTCTTC | CASSFPGTSVNEQFF
NA | NA | TRBJ2-1 | TRBV4-1 | TGCGCCAGCAGCCAAGAAGGCAGGGGAACGTACAATGAGCAGTTCTTC | CASSQEGRGTYNEQFF
NA | NA | TRBJ2-2 | TRBV28 | TGTGCCAGCAGCGACAGGATCCTAACCGGGGAGCTGTTTTTT | CASSDRILTGELFF
NA | NA | TRBJ2-7 | TRBV19 | TGTGCCAGTAGTATGGGCTACCCCTCCTACGAGCAGTACTTC | CASSMGYPSYEQYF
TRBD2 | NA | TRBJ2-7 | TRBV19 | TGTGCCAGTAACGGGCCCGGGACTAGCGACTACGAGCAGTACTTC | CASNGPGTSDYEQYF
NA | NA | TRBJ2-7 | TRBV5-6 | TGTGCCAGCAGAGATAGCGGACGTTACGAGCAGTACTTC | CASRDSGRYEQYF
TRBD2 | NA | TRBJ2-3 | TRBV2 | TGTGCCAGCAGTGGGGTGAGACTAGCGGGGGCCACAGATACGCAGTATTTT | CASSGVRLAGATDTQYF
NA | NA | TRBJ1-1 | TRBV2 | TGTGCCAGCAGTGAGGCACCCGCCGGGGTGGCTGAAGCTTTCTTT | CASSEAPAGVAEAFF
NA | NA | TRBJ1-1 | TRBV2 | TGTGCCAGCAGTGAGGGGGGGCCCACAGACACTGAAGCTTTCTTT | CASSEGGPTDTEAFF
NA | NA | TRBJ1-1 | TRBV27 | TGTGCCAGCAGTTTCCAAGGGGCGAACACTGAAGCTTTCTTT | CASSFQGANTEAFF
TRBD2 | NA | TRBJ2-1 | TRBV28 | TGTGCCAGCAGTACTTACCCAAAACTTCGGACTAGCGGGTCCTCCTACAATGAGCAGTTCTTC | CASSTYPKLRTSGSSYNEQFF
NA | NA | TRBJ2-3 | TRBV7-9 | TGTGCCAGCAGCCCGAGGGGGCTAGCGCCTAGCACAGATACGCAGTATTTT | CASSPRGLAPSTDTQYF
TRBD1 | NA | TRBJ1-2 | TRBV6-1 | TGTGCCAGCAGTGAAGGATTTGGACAGGGCGAAAGCGATGGCTACACCTTC | CASSEGFGQGESDGYTF
TRBD2 | NA | TRBJ2-5 | TRBV29-1 | TGCAGCGTCCCTGGGAGGGGAAGAGGTATCGGAGAGACCCAGTACTTC | CSVPGRGRGIGETQYF
TRBD1 | once | TRBJ2-2 | TRBV7-9 | TGTGCCAGCACCGCGGACAGGACACTTCTGAACACCGGGGAGCTGTTTTTT | CASTADRTLLNTGELFF
NA | NA | TRBJ1-1 | TRBV28 | TGTGCCAGCAGCCTCAGTGCCCCCCGGAGCCCTGAAGCTTTCTTT | CASSLSAPRSPEAFF
TRBD1 | NA | TRBJ2-4 | TRBV7-9 | TGTGCCAGCAGCAACCGGACAGGGAAAAACATTCAGTACTTC | CASSNRTGKNIQYF
TRBD1 | NA | TRBJ2-7 | TRBV10-2 | TGCGCCAGCAGTGAGCCCCCTAAGGACAGGGTATTTCACGAGCAGTACTTC | CASSEPPKDRVFHEQYF
TRBD1 | NA | TRBJ2-7 | TRBV7-6 | TGTGCCAGCAGCTTAGCGCTTGGACAGGGACTCTACGAGCAGTACTTC | CASSLALGQGLYEQYF
NA | NA | TRBJ2-5 | TRBV25-1 | TGTGCCAGCAGTGAATTCGGGACTTACCAAGAGACCCAGTACTTC | CASSEFGTYQETQYF
NA | NA | TRBJ1-1 | TRBV7-9 | TGTGCCAGCAGCTTAGGGGGGCGGGGGCTCATGAACACTGAAGCTTTCTTT | CASSLGGRGLMNTEAFF
NA | NA | TRBJ2-5 | TRBV7-9 | TGTGCCAGCAGCCCCTTCCGGTCGCTGGAGACCCAGTACTTC | CASSPFRSLETQYF
TRBD2 | NA | TRBJ2-2 | TRBV5-1 | TGCGCCAGCAGCAGTATCGGACTAGCGGGAACCGGGGAGCTGTTTTTT | CASSSIGLAGTGELFF
NA | NA | TRBJ2-3 | TRBV27 | TGTGCCAGCAGTTTTTTTGTCGGCGGGACAGATACGCAGTATTTT | CASSFFVGGTDTQYF
TRBD2 | NA | TRBJ2-3 | TRBV4-1 | TGCGCCAGCAGCCAAGATGGTCAGGGAGGGTGGACAGATACGCAGTATTTT | CASSQDGQGGWTDTQYF
TRBD1 | NA | TRBJ1-5 | TRBV30 | TGTGCCTGGGGGACAGGCGGAGGGCCCCAGCATTTT | CAWGTGGGPQHF
NA | NA | TRBJ2-7 | TRBV6-5 | TGTGCCAGCAGTTACACAGGGTCCTACGAGCAGTACTTC | CASSYTGSYEQYF
NA | NA | TRBJ1-4 | TRBV4-1 | TGCGCCAGCAGCCAAGTACAGCAAGAAAAACTGTTTTTT | CASSQVQQEKLFF
TRBD1 | once | TRBJ1-1 | TRBV7-9 | TGTGCCAGCGAGGGACAGGGTTTGAGCACTGAAGCTTTCTTT | CASEGQGLSTEAFF
TRBD1 | NA | TRBJ1-2 | TRBV30 | TGTGCCTGGACCTCCCTGGACAGGATAACGGGTGGGGGCTACACCTTC | CAWTSLDRITGGGYTF
NA | NA | TRBJ1-2 | TRBV11-2 | TGTGCCAGCAGCTTAGGGCTGGGGAGAGGCTACACCTTC | CASSLGLGRGYTF